The 26 T cell receptor beta chains given below trace back to one sample, sequenced in a study of blood T cell repertoires in COVID-19. Profiling relied on immunoSEQ multiplex PCR, and the TCRdb table lists in-frame clones only, not all of them. The sample comprises around 180,000 clones, about 74% of which are singletons, and around 3% rests with the top ten. The sample comprised peripheral blood. Every receptor here comes from an elderly woman with acute or convalescent COVID-19.

The rearrangement joins TRBV10-3 to TRBJ2-2; maybe TRBD1 (6 bases). Germline V lookup: CDR1 ENHRY, CDR2 SYGVKD. The CDR3 runs 15 residues. V shed 2 bases and J shed 4 bases, with 11 bases lying between them. CDR3 DNA sequence: TGTGCCATCAGTGAGCTGACAGGTGGCACCGGGGAGCTGTTTTTT. It translates to CAISELTGGTGELFF.

This clone has more than one count but fewer than ten. The V and J genes are TRBV27 and TRBJ1-4, with D perhaps TRBD1 (6 bases). Trimming removed 7 bases from V and 0 bases from J, with 30 bases in between. The CDR3 has 21 residues. CDR1 MNHEY and CDR2 SMNVEV come from the germline V gene (reference sequence). CDR3: CASTHWGLAQVWGATNEKLFF. In DNA, the CDR3 is TGTGCCAGCACCCATTGGGGGCTGGCTCAGGTTTGGGGAGCAACTAATGAAAAACTGTTTTTT.

The chain joins TRBV18 to TRBJ2-1, with TRBD2 matching over 11 bases. Germline CDR1 and CDR2: KGHSH and LQKENI. The CDR3 consists of 17 residues. V gave up 3 bases and J gave up 9 bases; unmatched junction bases: 13. This CDR3 is CASSPFTGASGRSEQFF. The CDR3 nucleotides read TGTGCCAGCTCACCTTTTACCGGAGCTAGCGGGAGGAGTGAGCAGTTCTTC.

The chain joins TRBV28 to TRBJ2-7, with 7 nucleotides matching TRBD2. The germline V gene encodes CDR1 MDHEN and CDR2 SYDVKM. The CDR3 has 15 amino acids. The V and J ends lost 6 bases and 6 bases, in that order; junction bases with no gene match: 14. The CDR3 reads CASSLPLGAGVEQYF. In DNA form, the CDR3 reads TGTGCCAGCAGCCTTCCCTTAGGGGCGGGAGTCGAGCAGTACTTC.

The chain joins TRBV7-9 to TRBJ1-2, with 8 bases fitting TRBD1. Germline V gene sequence: CDR1 SEHNR, CDR2 FQNEAQ (reference sequence). V lost 4 bases to trimming and J lost 0 bases; unmatched junction nucleotides: 7. The CDR3 has 16 amino acids. The CDR3 sequence is CASSSTGVVANYGYTF. CDR3 bases: TGTGCCAGCAGCTCGACAGGGGTAGTAGCTAACTATGGCTACACCTTC.

This clone was recorded only once. The genes are TRBV24-1 and TRBJ2-7; 10 bases are a match to TRBD1. The CDR3 loop spans 15 amino acids. The trim removed 3 bases at V and 4 bases at J, leaving 5 bases unmatched. CDR1 and CDR2 from the germline V gene are KGHDR and SFDVKD. The CDR3 nucleotides read TGTGCCACCAGTGATCCGACAGGGGGCGAGTACGAGCAGTACTTC. This sequence encodes CATSDPTGGEYEQYF.

V and J are TRBV30 and TRBJ1-1; TRBD1 is a possible D gene (5 bases). The ends were cut back, 4 bases at V and 5 bases at J, with 11 bases in the middle. Germline CDR1 GTSNPN, CDR2 SVGIG (reference sequence). The CDR3 is 12 residues long. CDR3 sequence (DNA): TGTGCCTGGATAGGGGAAAGGACTGAAGCTTTCTTT. Translation: CAWIGERTEAFF.

V and J are TRBV6-5 and TRBJ2-7; the D is unclear. This CDR3 spans 14 amino acids. CDR1 is MNHEY, CDR2 SVGAGI, per germline. Trimming took off 6 bases at V and 2 bases at J, with 14 bases between the two ends. In DNA form, the CDR3 reads TGTGCCAGCAGCTCCGAGGTTTTCCCCTACGAGCAGTACTTC. This codes for CASSSEVFPYEQYF.

The chain couples TRBV28 to TRBJ2-5; 8 bases agree with TRBD2. CDR1 and CDR2 from the germline V gene are MDHEN and SYDVKM. The V and J ends lost 6 bases and 6 bases, in that order; junction bases with no gene match: 15. The CDR3 has 16 residues. CDR3 amino acids: CASSPVGTGGRKTQYF. The CDR3 DNA reads TGTGCCAGCAGCCCGGTAGGTACGGGAGGGCGGAAGACCCAGTACTTC. The full variable domain, completed using reference TRBV28 and TRBJ2-5, is DVKVTQSSRYLVKRTGEKVFLECVQDMDHENMFWYRQDPGLGLRLIYFSYDVKMKEKGDIPEGYSVSREKKERFSLILESASTNQTSMYLCASSPVGTGGRKTQYFGPGTRLLVL.

V usage is TRBV6-1 and J usage is TRBJ2-3, with D possibly being TRBD2 (5 bases). Trimming stripped 4 bases from V and 4 bases from J, with 24 bases between. CDR3 length: 18 amino acids. Germline V gives CDR1 MNHNS, CDR2 SASEGT. CDR3 amino acids: CASSADSLGVWIPDTQYF. DNA for the CDR3: TGTGCCAGCAGTGCAGATTCCCTCGGGGTGTGGATCCCAGATACGCAGTATTTT.

The chain employs TRBV14 and TRBJ1-3; D is unclear. The CDR3 covers 14 residues. Trimming shortened V by 0 bases and J by 8 bases, and 11 bases separated the two germline ends. Germline V gene data show CDR1 as SGHDN and CDR2 as FVKESK. The CDR3 sequence: CASSQDNAVDTIYF. Written as DNA, the CDR3 is TGTGCCAGCAGCCAAGATAACGCAGTCGACACCATATATTTT.

The chain uses TRBV7-8 and TRBJ1-4; 9 nucleotides agree with TRBD1. This CDR3 is 14 amino acids long. V dropped 3 bases and J dropped 8; count of bases not matched to a gene: 4. Looked up from germline, CDR1 is SGHVS and CDR2 is FQNEAQ. This CDR3 reads CASSLTGGAEKLFF. In DNA, the CDR3 is TGTGCCAGCAGCTTGACAGGGGGTGCGGAAAAACTGTTTTTT.

The CDR3 sequence: CSVANYNEQFF. The CDR3 nucleotides are TGCAGCGTTGCAAACTACAATGAGCAGTTCTTC. This chain uses TRBV29-1 with TRBJ2-1; the D is unclear. Per the germline V gene, CDR1 is SQVTM and CDR2 is ANQGSEA. V shed 4 bases and J shed 3 bases, with 4 bases lying between them. CDR3 length: 11 amino acids.

The genes are TRBV2 and TRBJ1-5, with TRBD1 matching over 8 bases. Germline loops: CDR1 SNHLY, CDR2 FYNNEI. The CDR3 totals 16 residues. The J segment lost 1 base and the V segment lost 7 bases, leaving 9 bases of the junction unmatched. CDR3 in amino acids: CASTLRRTGSNQPQHF. DNA for the CDR3: TGTGCCAGCACTCTACGGAGGACAGGGAGCAATCAGCCCCAGCATTTT.

The rearrangement joins TRBV9 to TRBJ2-1; 7 bases align to TRBD2. CDR1 and CDR2 from the germline V gene are SGDLS and YYNGEE. This CDR3 is built from 17 residues. V was pared by 2 bases and J by 2 bases, with 10 bases of the junction left unmatched. As DNA, the CDR3 is TGTGCCAGCAGCGTTGCTTATTCTAGCGGCACCTACAATGAGCAGTTCTTC. Its protein is CASSVAYSSGTYNEQFF. Looking up the rest from reference TRBV9 and TRBJ2-1 gives the full variable domain: DSGVTQTPKHLITATGQRVTLRCSPRSGDLSVYWYQQSLDQGLQFLIQYYNGEERAKGNILERFSAQQFPDLHSELNLSSLELGDSALYFCASSVAYSSGTYNEQFFGPGTRLTVL.

The CDR3, as DNA: TGTGCCAGCAGTTTAGAGCGTTCACCCCTCCACTTT. It is translated as CASSLERSPLHF. The rearrangement uses TRBV28 and TRBJ1-6; D is unresolved. V lost 2 bases to trimming and J lost 9 bases, with 5 bases between them. Per germline, CDR1 MDHEN and CDR2 SYDVKM. This CDR3 contains 12 residues.

The chain is built from TRBV29-1 and TRBJ2-7, with 9 bases lining up with TRBD2. V gave up 0 bases and J gave up 2 bases; unmatched junction bases: 5. CDR1 SQVTM and CDR2 ANQGSEA come from the germline V gene. The CDR3 sequence is 15 residues long. The CDR3 region has the DNA TGCAGCGTTGAAGATAGAGCGGGAGGCCCCTACGAGCAGTACTTC. Translated, it gives CSVEDRAGGPYEQYF.

The chain carries TRBV2 and TRBJ2-3, with D perhaps TRBD2 (5 bases). The CDR3 has 17 amino acids. Germline-derived CDR1 and CDR2 are SNHLY and FYNNEI. V shed 7 bases and J shed 0 bases, with 20 bases lying between them. CDR3 sequence (DNA): TGTGCCAGCACCCCAGCGGAAAGCCCTATAAGCACAGATACGCAGTATTTT. Translated: CASTPAESPISTDTQYF.

The gene calls are TRBV7-8 and TRBJ1-1; TRBD1 is a possible D gene (5 bases). Germline CDR1 is SGHVS and CDR2 is FQNEAQ. The length of the CDR3 is 15 residues. The germline V and J ends were trimmed by 4 bases and 3 bases, with 15 bases remaining between them. CDR3 region: CASSYRDSTHTEAFF. CDR3 DNA: TGTGCCAGCAGCTACCGGGACTCCACCCACACTGAAGCTTTCTTT.

V gene TRBV5-1 combines with J gene TRBJ1-2; unclear D gene. V was pared by 1 base and J by 4 bases, with 8 bases between. This CDR3 comprises 13 residues. Per germline, CDR1 SGHRS and CDR2 YFSETQ. CDR3 loop: CASSLTVRYGYTF. CDR3 DNA sequence: TGCGCCAGCAGCTTGACAGTCCGCTATGGCTACACCTTC.

The V gene is TRBV4-2, the J gene TRBJ1-2; TRBD1 matches 9 bases. The trim removed 0 bases at V and 8 bases at J, leaving 4 bases unmatched. CDR3 length equals 14 residues. The germline gives CDR1 LGHNA, CDR2 YNFKEQ. CDR3: CASSQDRTGDGYTF. CDR3 DNA sequence: TGTGCCAGCAGCCAAGATCGGACAGGGGACGGCTACACCTTC.

This rearrangement joins TRBV6-6 to TRBJ2-1, with D unclear. The CDR3 is 11 amino acids. The ends were cut back, 6 bases at V and 6 bases at J, with 6 bases in the middle. Germline CDR1 is MNHNY and CDR2 is SVGAGI (reference sequence). The CDR3 is CASRYLNEQFF. Here the CDR3 DNA reads TGTGCCAGCAGGTACCTCAATGAGCAGTTCTTC.

In this sample, this clone turned up once. The rearrangement links TRBV21-1 to TRBJ2-7; the table assigns TRBD2, which was not confirmed against the DNA. TRBV21-1 is a pseudogene segment. The CDR3 is made up of 13 amino acids. CDR3 coding DNA: TGTGTGAAATTGAGGATTCCGCCCTACGAGCAGTACTTC. Amino acids: CVKLRIPPYEQYF.

The chain links TRBV4-1 to TRBJ1-1; 7 bases line up with TRBD1. Germline V gene data show CDR1 as MGHRA and CDR2 as YSYEKL. The CDR3 totals 19 residues. After removal of 2 bases from V and 0 bases from J, the junction contained 15 bases not matched to a gene. The CDR3 region is CASSQSILSKTGMNTEAFF. The CDR3 coding sequence is TGCGCCAGCAGCCAAAGCATCCTATCCAAGACAGGGATGAACACTGAAGCTTTCTTT.

This clone has just a few counts. This CDR3 reads CASSETTGRRTEAFF. The CDR3 bases are TGCGCCAGCAGCGAGACGACAGGGAGGAGGACTGAAGCTTTCTTT. This rearrangement joins TRBV5-1 to TRBJ1-1; 7 nucleotides align to TRBD1. Germline V gene lookup returns CDR1 SGHRS and CDR2 YFSETQ. CDR3 length: 15 amino acids. The V segment lost 4 bases and the J segment 5 bases; nucleotides outside the gene matches: 11.

The chain links TRBV2 to TRBJ2-2, with 8 nucleotides matching TRBD1. Per germline, CDR1 SNHLY and CDR2 FYNNEI. The CDR3 runs to 14 residues. Trimming removed 5 bases from V and 5 bases from J; junction bases left unmatched: 4. The CDR3 DNA sequence: TGTGCCAGCAGTAGACAGGGGATGACCGGGGAGCTGTTTTTT. It encodes CASSRQGMTGELFF.